These 15 T cell receptor beta chains were sequenced from one sample in a study of identical twins. MiXCR was run by TCRdb on the 5' RACE reads, yielding one entry per CDR3 protein. The sample shows about 340,000 distinct CDR3 sequences, 10% to 15% of them seen only once. These data were also filed under a second study, of yellow fever vaccine responses in identical twins.

The sequencing sample was made of CD8+ T cells sorted from blood. The receptors were gathered from a woman younger than 30 in good health.

In the case of this clonotype: Here the CDR3 omits its conserved ending phenylalanine or tryptophan, so a read error is the likely source. The genes are TRBV28 and TRBJ2-2; the match to TRBD1 covers 7 bases. J was trimmed by 6 bases and V by 3 bases; bases with no gene match: 1. This CDR3 is built from 13 residues. Germline CDR1 is MDHEN and CDR2 is SYDVKM. The chain's CDR3 is CASSLQGAGELFL. The CDR3 coding sequence is TGTGCCAGCAGTTTGCAGGGGGCCGGGGAGCTGTTTCTT.

The V call is TRBV7-8, the J call TRBJ2-1; TRBD2 matches 10 bases. V dropped 2 bases and J dropped 4; count of bases not matched to a gene: 11. CDR1 and CDR2 (germline): SGHVS, FQNEAQ. CDR3 length: 18 amino acids. DNA of the CDR3: TGTGCCAGCAGCTTAATCGCTCGGACTAGCGGCCTATACAATGAGCAGTTCTTC. This encodes CASSLIARTSGLYNEQFF.

CDR3 in DNA: TGTGCCAGCAGCGTAAGCGGGAGGGTTCCCATAAAAATGAACACCGGGGAGCTGTTTTTT. Translated: CASSVSGRVPIKMNTGELFF. The genes are TRBV9 and TRBJ2-2; 10 bases are shared with TRBD2. The germline CDR1 and CDR2 sequences are SGDLS and YYNGEE. The CDR3 runs to 20 residues. Unmatched junction bases numbered 13, after V lost 1 base and J lost 1 base.

This clonotype came up a few times. This sequence joins TRBV12-3 or TRBV12-4 and TRBJ1-6; D uncertain. V lost 1 base and J 7 bases, leaving 11 bases between the germline ends. The CDR3 length is 15 residues. The CDR3 DNA follows: TGTGCCAGCAGTTTAGAACGGACGGGGAATTCACCCCTCCACTTT. Amino acids: CASSLERTGNSPLHF.

The rearrangement uses TRBV2 and TRBJ2-2; 7 positions match TRBD1. Unmatched junction bases numbered 13, after V lost 3 bases and J lost 0 bases. CDR3 size: 19 residues. Germline CDR1 is SNHLY and CDR2 is FYNNEI. The CDR3 DNA follows: TGTGCCAGCAGTGATTTGGGACAGCGACTTAGGACGAACACCGGGGAGCTGTTTTTT. Residues: CASSDLGQRLRTNTGELFF.

This clonotype was seen only a few times. The J gene is TRBJ2-1, the V gene TRBV7-9, with D tentatively TRBD2 (6 bases). The V gene lost 6 bases and the J gene lost 6 bases, with 18 bases spanning the gap. Germline V gene sequence: CDR1 SEHNR, CDR2 FQNEAQ (reference sequence). This CDR3 has 15 amino acids. The CDR3 spells CASSSGTQDVNEQFF. In nucleotides, the CDR3 is TGTGCCAGCAGTTCCGGGACTCAGGACGTCAATGAGCAGTTCTTC.

This clonotype appeared many times. The rearrangement uses TRBV28 and TRBJ2-2; D may be TRBD1 or TRBD2 (6 bases each). Trimming shortened V by 3 bases and J by 6 bases, and 8 bases separated the two germline ends. Germline V gives CDR1 MDHEN, CDR2 SYDVKM. This CDR3 is built from 13 residues. This chain's CDR3 is CASSLGGAGELFF. CDR3 DNA: TGTGCCAGCAGTTTGGGGGGCGCCGGGGAGCTGTTTTTT.

This chain links TRBV9 with TRBJ2-3; 11 nucleotides agree with TRBD2. The trim removed 4 bases at V and 3 bases at J, leaving 13 bases unmatched. The CDR3 runs to 18 residues. Germline V lookup: CDR1 SGDLS, CDR2 YYNGEE. The CDR3 reads CASSPDLLSGRATDTQYF. The CDR3 coding sequence is TGTGCCAGCAGCCCCGACCTCCTTAGCGGGAGGGCTACAGATACGCAGTATTTT.

This clonotype was found a few times. The J gene is TRBJ2-1, the V gene TRBV6-1, with D unclear. The CDR3 length is 13 residues. The germline V gene encodes CDR1 MNHNS and CDR2 SASEGT. V lost 7 bases to trimming and J lost 7 bases, with 14 bases between them. CDR3 sequence (DNA): TGTGCCAGCATTGATCTATGGCATAATGAGCAGTTCTTC. Translating it yields CASIDLWHNEQFF.

The CDR3 here is CASSPAGLNTGELFF. The CDR3 DNA is TGTGCCAGCAGCCCCGCGGGCCTAAACACCGGGGAGCTGTTTTTT. The chain joins TRBV12-3 or TRBV12-4 to TRBJ2-2; tentative D call: TRBD2 (5 bases). Trimming stripped 6 bases from V and 2 bases from J, with 13 bases between. This CDR3 spans 15 amino acids.

This clonotype appeared many times. The CDR3 coding sequence is TGTGCCAGCAGCTCACCGGCCGGGAGAGAGGCAGATACGCAGTATTTT. It yields the protein CASSSPAGREADTQYF. The rearrangement uses TRBV7-9 and TRBJ2-3, with a tentative D call TRBD2 (6 bases). In germline, CDR1 is SEHNR, CDR2 FQNEAQ (reference sequence). CDR3 length: 16 residues. The V and J ends lost 4 bases and 4 bases respectively, with 18 bases between them.

Only a few counts were recorded for this clonotype. V is TRBV12-3 or TRBV12-4 and J is TRBJ2-6; no definite D call. The CDR3 runs to 15 residues. Trimming stripped 3 bases from V and 0 bases from J, with 6 bases between. In nucleotides, the CDR3 is TGTGCCAGCAGTTTGTGGGACTCTGGGGCCAACGTCCTGACTTTC. Translating gives CASSLWDSGANVLTF.

This clonotype was seen a handful of times. This rearrangement joins TRBV3-1 to TRBJ2-1; 12 positions agree with TRBD2. Unmatched junction bases numbered 5, after V lost 7 bases and J lost 4 bases. The germline CDR1 and CDR2 sequences are LGHDT and YNNKEL (reference sequence). This CDR3 has 15 amino acids. CDR3 residues: CASKIGLAGYNEQFF. For the CDR3, the DNA is TGTGCCAGCAAGATTGGACTAGCGGGATACAATGAGCAGTTCTTC.

The chain couples TRBV18 to TRBJ2-1, with TRBD2 matching 10 bases. There are 16 residues in the CDR3. With 2 bases clipped from V and 6 bases from J, the junction kept 7 bases outside the gene matches. Germline-derived CDR1 and CDR2 are KGHSH and LQKENI. CDR3 DNA sequence: TGTGCCAGCTCACCAGGGGAGCGGGAGGGCCTCAATGAGCAGTTCTTC. Its translation is CASSPGEREGLNEQFF.

Many counts were recorded for this clonotype. J is TRBJ1-4 and V is TRBV29-1; possible D gene TRBD1, 5 bases. Trimming removed 7 bases from V and 5 bases from J, with 14 bases in between. Germline values: CDR1 SQVTM, CDR2 ANQGSEA. The CDR3 spans 13 residues. In nucleotides, the CDR3 is TGCAGCGCCTGGGACGGTAGGAATGAAAAACTGTTTTTT. Its protein product is CSAWDGRNEKLFF.